The next 23 T cell receptor beta chains were all read from a single sample in a study of T cell repertoires in cytomegalovirus infection. Via MiXCR, TCRdb re-called the reads, giving one row per CDR3 protein. The sample yields around 550,000 distinct CDR3 sequences, more than 20% seen once. The sequenced sample was PBMCs. The receptors were gathered from a human donor in good health (CMV status not recorded). Some clones in this sample may be carry-over from other donors' samples.

This clonotype was counted many times. The V call is TRBV6-6, the J call TRBJ1-5; TRBD1 aligns across 7 bases. V was pared by 7 bases and J by 6 bases, with 9 bases of the junction left unmatched. Per germline, CDR1 MNHNY and CDR2 SVGAGI (reference sequence). The CDR3 sequence is 14 residues long. CDR3 sequence reads: CASTRTGEGQPQHF. The CDR3 DNA sequence: TGTGCCAGCACCCGTACAGGGGAAGGTCAGCCCCAGCATTTT.

The sample holds a few counts of this clonotype. The chain has TRBV7-9 and TRBJ2-1; the match to TRBD2 covers 7 bases. J gave up 9 bases and V 11 bases, and 16 bases lay outside the gene matches. CDR1 SEHNR and CDR2 FQNEAQ come from the germline V gene (reference sequence). The CDR3 contains 14 residues. This chain's CDR3 is CAGEGPGDGGEQFF. CDR3 bases: TGTGCCGGGGAGGGACCCGGGGACGGGGGTGAGCAGTTCTTC.

The genes are TRBV6-1 and TRBJ2-7; D is ambiguous. Germline lookup yields CDR1 MNHNS and CDR2 SASEGT. This CDR3 has 10 residues. V dropped 7 bases and J dropped 9 bases, with 10 bases sitting between them. As DNA, the CDR3 is TGTGCCAGCAAAAGCTGGGGGCAGTACTTC. This translates into CASKSWGQYF.

This chain joins TRBV29-1 and TRBJ2-2; no definite D call. The CDR3 runs to 12 residues. With 7 bases removed from V and 6 bases from J, the gap between germline ends came to 12 bases. The germline gives CDR1 SQVTM, CDR2 ANQGSEA. This chain's CDR3 is CSAGRVSGELFF. The DNA of the CDR3 is TGCAGCGCCGGACGTGTCTCCGGGGAGCTGTTTTTT.

A few counts support this clonotype. This chain's CDR3 is CAISESTGDEQYV. The CDR3 DNA reads TGTGCCATCAGTGAATCAACGGGAGATGAGCAGTACGTC. This chain links TRBV10-3 with TRBJ2-7; D possibly corresponds to TRBD2 (6 bases). The germline CDR1 and CDR2 sequences are ENHRY and SYGVKD. Trimming cost V 3 bases and J 7 bases, with 13 bases left between them. The CDR3 is 13 amino acids.

The table lists this clonotype with many counts. The chain has TRBV7-2 and TRBJ2-7, with TRBD2 matching 9 bases. The CDR3 is made up of 15 amino acids. V lost 1 base to trimming and J lost 7 bases; unmatched junction nucleotides: 8. Germline V gives CDR1 SGHTA, CDR2 FQGNSA. As DNA, the CDR3 is TGTGCCAGCAGCTTAGACCCAGCGGGAGGCAAAGAGCAGTACTTC. It encodes CASSLDPAGGKEQYF.

This clonotype came up a few times. The chain has TRBV6-1 and TRBJ2-7; D not resolved. The CDR3 is 16 residues long. V was pared by 4 bases and J by 2 bases, with 18 bases between. Germline V gene lookup returns CDR1 MNHNS and CDR2 SASEGT. The CDR3 sequence is CASSGWTERTTYEQYF. The CDR3 DNA sequence: TGTGCCAGCAGTGGATGGACGGAGCGAACCACCTACGAGCAGTACTTC.

This clonotype turned up a few times. The chain is built from TRBV15 and TRBJ2-3, with TRBD2 identical over 7 bases. Germline CDR1 LNHNV, CDR2 YYDKDF (reference sequence). The trim removed 1 base at V and 0 bases at J, leaving 7 bases unmatched. This CDR3 is 17 amino acids long. The CDR3 nucleotides are TGTGCCACCAGCAGAGGGACGGCGGGAGTGAGCACAGATACGCAGTATTTT. It translates to CATSRGTAGVSTDTQYF.

V usage is TRBV7-9 and J usage is TRBJ2-7; 11 nucleotides align to TRBD2. Germline V gives CDR1 SEHNR, CDR2 FQNEAQ (reference sequence). The CDR3 spans 20 residues. The trim removed 2 bases at V and 2 bases at J, leaving 17 bases unmatched. This chain's CDR3 is CASSLPRGLRLAGFPYEQYV. The CDR3 DNA sequence: TGTGCCAGCAGCTTACCCCGGGGGTTGAGACTAGCGGGATTTCCCTACGAGCAGTACGTC.

V usage is TRBV7-9 and J usage is TRBJ1-1; no firm D call. The CDR3 has 14 amino acids. Trimming left V 4 bases short and J 1 base short, with 10 bases between. Germline CDR1 and CDR2: SEHNR and FQNEAQ (reference sequence). The CDR3: CASSSRLWNTEAFF. Here the CDR3 DNA reads TGTGCCAGCAGCTCCCGATTGTGGAACACTGAAGCTTTCTTT. The full variable domain, its missing parts supplied by reference TRBV7-9 and TRBJ1-1, is DTGVSQNPRHKITKRGQNVTFRCDPISEHNRLYWYRQTLGQGPEFLTYFQNEAQLEKSRLLSDRFSAERPKGSFSTLEIQRTEQGDSAMYLCASSSRLWNTEAFFGQGTRLTVV.

This chain connects TRBV12-3 or TRBV12-4 to TRBJ1-5, with D possibly TRBD1 on 5 matching bases. This CDR3 is 14 amino acids long. Trimming took off 3 bases at V and 9 bases at J, with 15 bases between the two ends. Here the CDR3 DNA reads TGTGCCAGCAGTTTGCTCCTGGGACCGTCGCCCCAGCATTTT. Encoded protein: CASSLLLGPSPQHF.

This clonotype has a count of ten or more. V usage is TRBV11-2 and J usage is TRBJ2-7; a weak D match, TRBD1 (5 bases). This CDR3 is built from 14 residues. Trimming took 1 base from V and 2 from J, leaving 9 bases between them. Germline assignment: CDR1 SGHAT and CDR2 FQNNGV. CDR3 region: CASSLAQGPYEQYF. Written as DNA, the CDR3 is TGTGCCAGCAGCTTAGCCCAGGGCCCCTACGAGCAGTACTTC. Combining the CDR3 with reference TRBV11-2 and TRBJ2-7 gives the whole variable domain EAGVAQSPRYKIIEKRQSVAFWCNPISGHATLYWYQQILGQGPKLLIQFQNNGVVDDSQLPKDRFSAERLKGVDSTLKIQPAKLEDSAVYLCASSLAQGPYEQYFGPGTRLTVT.

This chain joins TRBV7-2 and TRBJ2-4; TRBD1 or TRBD2 may be the D gene (5 bases each). Germline V gives CDR1 SGHTA, CDR2 FQGNSA. V lost 0 bases and J 7 bases, leaving 16 bases between the germline ends. The CDR3 totals 16 residues. The CDR3 is CASSLATGPSRNIQYF. CDR3 sequence (DNA): TGTGCCAGCAGCTTAGCCACGGGACCCTCAAGGAACATTCAGTACTTC. Filled out from reference TRBV7-2 and TRBJ2-4, the complete variable domain reads GAGVSQSPSNKVTEKGKDVELRCDPISGHTALYWYRQSLGQGLEFLIYFQGNSAPDKSGLPSDRFSAERTGGSVSTLTIQRTQQEDSAVYLCASSLATGPSRNIQYFGAGTRLSVL.

This clonotype has a handful of counts. The V call is TRBV3-1, the J call TRBJ2-2; tentatively, D is TRBD1 or TRBD2 (5 bases each). The CDR3 runs 16 residues. The germline V and J ends were trimmed by 3 bases and 5 bases, with 16 bases remaining between them. Germline V gives CDR1 LGHDT, CDR2 YNNKEL (reference sequence). The CDR3 sequence: CASSQNPGASTGELFF. For the CDR3, the DNA is TGTGCCAGCAGCCAGAACCCCGGGGCGAGTACCGGGGAGCTGTTTTTT.

This clonotype was counted ten times or more. The genes are TRBV6-5 and TRBJ2-5; 8 positions agree with TRBD1. The V gene's germline CDR1 is MNHEY and CDR2 SVGAGI. This CDR3 has 15 residues. The trim removed 2 bases at V and 2 bases at J, leaving 4 bases unmatched. The CDR3 loop reads CASSYLDRDQETQYF. Written as DNA, the CDR3 is TGTGCCAGCAGTTACCTGGACAGGGATCAAGAGACCCAGTACTTC.

The V and J genes are TRBV14 and TRBJ2-7; D uncertain. Germline-derived CDR1 and CDR2 are SGHDN and FVKESK. The CDR3 spans 12 residues. V lost 7 bases and J lost 4, with 11 bases in between. The CDR3 DNA reads TGTGCCAGCACCCCGTCACAGTACGAGCAGTACGTC. Its translation is CASTPSQYEQYV.

The chain links TRBV4-1 to TRBJ2-1; no clear D. V lost 1 base, J lost 10 bases, and 14 bases lay in between. Germline V CDR1 and CDR2: MGHRA, YSYEKL. CDR3 length equals 14 residues. CDR3 region: CASSQVAFWVEQFF. DNA for the CDR3: TGCGCCAGCAGCCAAGTTGCTTTCTGGGTCGAGCAGTTCTTC.

Only one count was recorded for this clonotype. A clone one base away is much larger, so this may be a read error. This rearrangement joins TRBV7-2 to TRBJ2-1; no definite D call. The CDR3 is made up of 15 amino acids. Germline loops: CDR1 SGHTA, CDR2 FQGNSA. CDR3: CASSPVRPPNSEQSF. The CDR3, as DNA: TGTGCCAGCAGCCCCGTGCGGCCTCCTAATAGTGAGCAGTCCTTC.

In this sample, this clonotype turned up a few times. The rearrangement uses TRBV12-3 or TRBV12-4 and TRBJ2-1; D ambiguous. V was trimmed by 4 bases and J by 10 bases, leaving 14 bases between them. The CDR3 totals 13 residues. CDR3 in amino acids: CASSYGSEWEQFF. CDR3 coding DNA: TGTGCCAGCAGTTACGGATCGGAGTGGGAGCAGTTCTTC.

The chain couples TRBV27 to TRBJ2-1; 8 bases align to TRBD1. Trimming removed 1 base from V and 2 bases from J; junction bases left unmatched: 4. The germline V gene encodes CDR1 MNHEY and CDR2 SMNVEV (reference sequence). The CDR3 length is 16 residues. CDR3 sequence (DNA): TGTGCCAGCAGTTTATACGGACAGGGTGCCTACAATGAGCAGTTCTTC. It yields the protein CASSLYGQGAYNEQFF.

This chain links TRBV5-4 with TRBJ2-3; D gene ambiguous. Germline values: CDR1 SGHNT, CDR2 YYREEE (reference sequence). The CDR3 contains 13 residues. With 4 bases removed from V and 3 bases from J, the gap between germline ends came to 9 bases. The CDR3 DNA reads TGTGCCAGCAGCACGGCACTTACAGATACGCAGTATTTT. Amino acid sequence: CASSTALTDTQYF.

This clonotype appeared many times. Sequence at one end of the junction differs from germline and may be a read error. CDR3: CASGLPGTPAHF. In DNA, the CDR3 is TGTGCTAGTGGTTTGCCCGGGACTCCGGCCCACTTC. The V and J genes are TRBV12-5 and TRBJ2-1, with D perhaps TRBD2 (6 bases). Germline V gene lookup returns CDR1 LGHNT and CDR2 FRNRAP. There are 12 residues in the CDR3. Full variable domain (outside the CDR3, taken from reference TRBV12-5 and TRBJ2-1): DARVTQTPRHKVTEMGQEVTMRCQPILGHNTVFWYRQTMMQGLELLAYFRNRAPLDDSGMPKDRFSAEMPDATLATLKIQPSEPRDSAVYFCASGLPGTPAHFGPGTRLTVL.

This clonotype has a handful of counts. The chain recombines TRBV12-3 or TRBV12-4 with TRBJ1-2; D gene uncertain. The CDR3 length is 14 residues. V shed 3 bases and J shed 7 bases, with 15 bases lying between them. The CDR3 DNA reads TGTGCCAGCAGTTTTAGACGGATCACCCCTGGCTACACCTTC. Translated: CASSFRRITPGYTF.